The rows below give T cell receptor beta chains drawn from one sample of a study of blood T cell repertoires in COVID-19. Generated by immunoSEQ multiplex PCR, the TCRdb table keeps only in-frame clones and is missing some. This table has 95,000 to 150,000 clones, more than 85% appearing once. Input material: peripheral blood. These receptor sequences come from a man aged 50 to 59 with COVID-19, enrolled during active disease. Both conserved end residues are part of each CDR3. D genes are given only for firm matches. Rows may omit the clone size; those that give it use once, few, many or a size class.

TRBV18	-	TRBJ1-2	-	CASSPPDSLWYGYTF	TGTGCCAGCTCACCACCCGACAGTCTTTGGTATGGCTACACCTTC
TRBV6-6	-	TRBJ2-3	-	CASSRSLSGSPDTQYF	TGTGCCAGCAGTCGTTCTTTGTCCGGGAGCCCAGATACGCAGTATTTT
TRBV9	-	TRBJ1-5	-	CASSVAGDSNQPQHF	TGTGCCAGCAGCGTAGCAGGCGATAGCAATCAGCCCCAGCATTTT
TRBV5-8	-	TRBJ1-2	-	CASSRTALYGYTF	TGTGCCAGCAGCAGGACAGCCCTCTATGGCTACACCTTC
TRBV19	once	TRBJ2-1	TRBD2	CASSILAGDLSSYNEQFF	TGTGCCAGTAGTATCCTAGCGGGAGACCTAAGCTCCTACAATGAGCAGTTCTTC
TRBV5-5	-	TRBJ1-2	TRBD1	CASSFWDRVDYGYTF	TGTGCCAGCAGCTTTTGGGACAGGGTCGATTATGGCTACACCTTC
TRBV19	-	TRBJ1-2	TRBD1	CASSTGTEYGYTF	TGTGCCAGTAGTACCGGGACAGAGTATGGCTACACCTTC
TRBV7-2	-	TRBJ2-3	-	CASSPGLGPDTQYF	TGTGCCAGCAGCCCGGGACTTGGCCCAGATACGCAGTATTTT
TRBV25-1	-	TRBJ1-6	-	CASSEGAEPTHSPLHF	TGTGCCAGCAGTGAAGGGGCAGAGCCTACCCATTCACCCCTCCACTTT
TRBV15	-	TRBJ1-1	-	CATSRGAGSTEAFF	TGTGCCACCAGCAGAGGGGCAGGGTCTACTGAAGCTTTCTTT
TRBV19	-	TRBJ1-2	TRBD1	CASSISGTGHYGYTF	TGTGCCAGTAGTATATCCGGGACAGGGCACTATGGCTACACCTTC
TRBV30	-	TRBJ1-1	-	CAWSKRDSRTEAFF	TGTGCCTGGAGTAAGCGGGACTCCCGCACTGAAGCTTTCTTT
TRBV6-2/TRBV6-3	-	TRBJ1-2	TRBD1	CASSYPPDRGSGYTF	TGTGCCAGCAGTTACCCGCCGGACAGGGGCTCTGGCTACACCTTC
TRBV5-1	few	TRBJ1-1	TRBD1	CASSLDRVTEAFF	TGCGCCAGCAGCCTGGACAGGGTTACTGAAGCTTTCTTT
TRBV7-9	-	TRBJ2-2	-	CASSSSAGELFF	TGTGCCAGCAGCTCTAGCGCCGGGGAGCTGTTTTTT
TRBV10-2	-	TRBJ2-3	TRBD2	CASRIAGADTQYF	TGCGCCAGCAGGATAGCGGGAGCCGATACGCAGTATTTT
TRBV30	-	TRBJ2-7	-	CAWSPGTPSSYEQYF	TGTGCCTGGAGTCCCGGGACTCCTAGCTCCTACGAGCAGTACTTC
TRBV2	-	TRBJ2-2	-	CASSGDTGELFF	TGTGCCAGCAGTGGCGACACCGGGGAGCTGTTTTTT
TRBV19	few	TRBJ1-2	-	CASSIKGINYGYTF	TGTGCCAGTAGTATAAAGGGGATTAACTATGGCTACACCTTC
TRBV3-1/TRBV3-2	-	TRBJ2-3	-	CASSQSPVSTDTQYF	TGTGCCAGCAGCCAATCTCCGGTAAGCACAGATACGCAGTATTTT
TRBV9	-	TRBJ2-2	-	CASSVGLGVVTGELFF	TGTGCCAGCAGCGTTGGTCTAGGGGTCGTCACCGGGGAGCTGTTTTTT
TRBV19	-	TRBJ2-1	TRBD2	CASSPGTSGRLGEQFF	TGTGCCAGTAGTCCCGGGACTAGCGGGAGGTTAGGTGAGCAGTTCTTC
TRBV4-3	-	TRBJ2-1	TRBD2	CASSQDSGREPYNEQFF	TGCGCCAGCAGCCAAGACAGCGGGAGGGAGCCGTACAATGAGCAGTTCTTC
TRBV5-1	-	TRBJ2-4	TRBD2	CASSFGGENIQYF	TGCGCCAGCAGCTTTGGGGGGGAAAACATTCAGTACTTC
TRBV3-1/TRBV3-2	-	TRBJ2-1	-	CASSQGTIPNEQFF	TGTGCCAGCAGCCAAGGGACTATTCCTAATGAGCAGTTCTTC
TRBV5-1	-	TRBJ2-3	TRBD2	CASSLVLAGGADTQYF	TGCGCCAGCAGCTTGGTACTAGCGGGAGGTGCAGATACGCAGTATTTT
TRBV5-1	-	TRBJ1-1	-	CASSRRGDPNTEAFF	TGCGCCAGCAGCCGGCGTGGAGATCCGAACACTGAAGCTTTCTTT
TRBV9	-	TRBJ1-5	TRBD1	CASSGGTGLSNQPQHF	TGTGCCAGCAGCGGGGGGACAGGCCTCAGCAATCAGCCCCAGCATTTT
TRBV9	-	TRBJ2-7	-	CASSGGQTPYEQYF	TGTGCCAGCAGCGGCGGACAGACTCCCTACGAGCAGTACTTC
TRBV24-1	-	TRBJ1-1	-	CATSDATGSSFF	TGTGCCACCAGTGACGCCACAGGGTCTTCTTTCTTT
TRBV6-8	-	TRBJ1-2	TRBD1	CASSYGTGQWDYGYTF	TGTGCCAGCAGTTACGGGACAGGTCAATGGGACTATGGCTACACCTTC
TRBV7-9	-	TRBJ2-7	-	CASSPQGNSGEQYF	TGTGCCAGCAGCCCGCAGGGTAACTCGGGCGAGCAGTACTTC
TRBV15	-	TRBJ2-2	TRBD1	CATSRVAGGNTGELFF	TGTGCCACCAGCAGAGTTGCAGGGGGGAACACCGGGGAGCTGTTTTTT
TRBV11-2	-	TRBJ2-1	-	CASSLASYNEQFF	TGTGCCAGCAGCTTAGCCTCGTACAATGAGCAGTTCTTC
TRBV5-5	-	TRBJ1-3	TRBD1	CASSFQGDTIYF	TGTGCCAGCAGCTTCCAGGGGGACACCATATATTTT
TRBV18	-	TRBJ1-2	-	CASSPDPGDGYTF	TGTGCCAGCTCACCCGACCCAGGCGATGGCTACACCTTC
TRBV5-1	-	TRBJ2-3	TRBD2	CASTSGGFTDTQYF	TGCGCCAGCACTAGCGGGGGCTTCACAGATACGCAGTATTTT
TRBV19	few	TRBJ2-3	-	CASGLAGSPTDTQYF	TGTGCCAGTGGCCTCGCGGGGAGCCCCACAGATACGCAGTATTTT
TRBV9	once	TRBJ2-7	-	CASSVGSGSYEQYF	TGTGCCAGCAGCGTCGGGTCGGGCTCCTACGAGCAGTACTTC
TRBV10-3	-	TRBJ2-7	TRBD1	CAISGTGSYEQYF	TGTGCCATCAGTGGGACAGGATCCTACGAGCAGTACTTC
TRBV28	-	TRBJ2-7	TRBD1	CASSPGQGAYEQYF	TGTGCCAGCAGTCCGGGACAGGGGGCATACGAGCAGTACTTC
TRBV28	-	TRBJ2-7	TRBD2	CASVKEGGGPYEQYF	TGTGCCAGCGTGAAGGAAGGCGGGGGGCCCTACGAGCAGTACTTC
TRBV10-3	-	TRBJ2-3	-	CACRDTPRNTQYF	TGTGCCTGCCGGGACACCCCCCGAAATACGCAGTATTTT
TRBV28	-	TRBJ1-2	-	CASADIDAGGYTF	TGTGCCAGCGCCGACATCGATGCTGGTGGCTACACCTTC
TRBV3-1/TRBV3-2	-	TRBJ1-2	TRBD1	CASSQVISGGYGYTF	TGTGCCAGCAGCCAAGTTATTTCAGGGGGCTATGGCTACACCTTC
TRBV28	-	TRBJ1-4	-	CASSPYDRRNEKLFF	TGTGCCAGCAGTCCATACGACAGGAGGAATGAAAAACTGTTTTTT
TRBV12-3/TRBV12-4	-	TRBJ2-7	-	CASSLRGKGEQYF	TGTGCCAGCAGTTTAAGGGGTAAGGGCGAGCAGTACTTC
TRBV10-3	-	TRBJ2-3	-	CATRTGSTDTQYF	TGTGCCACCCGGACGGGAAGCACAGATACGCAGTATTTT
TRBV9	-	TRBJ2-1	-	CASSVGTPNPLDEQFF	TGTGCCAGCAGCGTCGGGACACCGAATCCCTTGGATGAGCAGTTCTTC
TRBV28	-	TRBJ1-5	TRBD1	CASSPGQGGQPQHF	TGTGCCAGCAGTCCAGGACAGGGGGGCCAGCCCCAGCATTTT
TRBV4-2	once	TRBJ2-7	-	CASSQEREVPQYEQYF	TGTGCCAGCAGCCAAGAAAGGGAGGTTCCGCAATACGAGCAGTACTTC